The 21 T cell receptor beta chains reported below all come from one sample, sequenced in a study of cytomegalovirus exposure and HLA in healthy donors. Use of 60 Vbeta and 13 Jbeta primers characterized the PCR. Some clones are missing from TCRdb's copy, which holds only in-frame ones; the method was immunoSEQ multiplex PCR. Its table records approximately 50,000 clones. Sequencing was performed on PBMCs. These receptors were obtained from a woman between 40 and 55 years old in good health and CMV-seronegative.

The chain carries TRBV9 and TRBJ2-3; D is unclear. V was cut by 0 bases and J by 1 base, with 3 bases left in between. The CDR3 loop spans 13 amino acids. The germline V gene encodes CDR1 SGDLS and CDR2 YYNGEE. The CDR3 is CASSVGGTDTQYF. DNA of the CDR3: TGTGCCAGCAGCGTAGGCGGCACAGATACGCAGTATTTT.

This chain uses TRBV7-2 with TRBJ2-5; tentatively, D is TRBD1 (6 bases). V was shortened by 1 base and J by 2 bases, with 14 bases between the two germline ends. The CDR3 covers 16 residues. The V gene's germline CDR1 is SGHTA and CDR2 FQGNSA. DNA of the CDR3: TGTGCCAGCAGCTTAGGTCCTAGGACAGATCAAGAGACCCAGTACTTC. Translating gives CASSLGPRTDQETQYF.

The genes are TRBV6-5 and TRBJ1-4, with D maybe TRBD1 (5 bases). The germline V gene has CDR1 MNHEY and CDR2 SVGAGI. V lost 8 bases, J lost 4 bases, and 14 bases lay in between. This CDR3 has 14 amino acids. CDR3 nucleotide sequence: TGTGCCAGCTCTAGGACCAGGGTTAATGAAAAACTGTTTTTT. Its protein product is CASSRTRVNEKLFF.

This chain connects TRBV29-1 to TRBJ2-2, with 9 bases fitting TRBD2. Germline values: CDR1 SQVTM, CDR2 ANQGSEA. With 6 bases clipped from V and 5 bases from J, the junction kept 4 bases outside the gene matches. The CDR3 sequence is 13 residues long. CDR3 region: CSVSGGPTGELFF. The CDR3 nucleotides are TGCAGCGTCAGCGGGGGGCCTACCGGGGAGCTGTTTTTT.

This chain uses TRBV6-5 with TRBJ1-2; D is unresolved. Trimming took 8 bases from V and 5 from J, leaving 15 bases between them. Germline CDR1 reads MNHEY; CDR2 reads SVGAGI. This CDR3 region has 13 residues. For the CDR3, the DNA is TGTGCCAGCCGGGAGCTAGGAGGGTATGGCTACACCTTC. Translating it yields CASRELGGYGYTF.

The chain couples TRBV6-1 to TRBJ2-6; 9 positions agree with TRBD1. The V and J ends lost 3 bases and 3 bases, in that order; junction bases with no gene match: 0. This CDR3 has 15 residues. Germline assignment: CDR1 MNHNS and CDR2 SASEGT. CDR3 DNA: TGTGCCAGCAGTGAGGGACAGGGTGGGGCCAACGTCCTGACTTTC. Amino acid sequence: CASSEGQGGANVLTF.

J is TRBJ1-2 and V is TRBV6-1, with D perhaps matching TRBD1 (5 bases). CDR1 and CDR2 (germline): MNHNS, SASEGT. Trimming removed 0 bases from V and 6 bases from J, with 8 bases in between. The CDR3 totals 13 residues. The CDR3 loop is CASSEAQVHGYTF. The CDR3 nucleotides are TGTGCCAGCAGTGAAGCACAGGTTCATGGCTACACCTTC.

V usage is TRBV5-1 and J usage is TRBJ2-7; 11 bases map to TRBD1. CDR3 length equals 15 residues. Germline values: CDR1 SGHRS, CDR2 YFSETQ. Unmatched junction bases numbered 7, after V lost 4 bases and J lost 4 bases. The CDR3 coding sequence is TGCGCCAGCAGCCGGTCCGGGACAGGGGGTTACGAGCAGTACTTC. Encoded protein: CASSRSGTGGYEQYF.

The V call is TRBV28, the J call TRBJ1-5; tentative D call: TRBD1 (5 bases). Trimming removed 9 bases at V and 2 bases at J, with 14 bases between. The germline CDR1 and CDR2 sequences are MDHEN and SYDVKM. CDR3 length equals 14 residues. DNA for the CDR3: TGTGCCAGTATGGGGGGGTATCGCAATCAGCCCCAGCATTTT. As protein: CASMGGYRNQPQHF.

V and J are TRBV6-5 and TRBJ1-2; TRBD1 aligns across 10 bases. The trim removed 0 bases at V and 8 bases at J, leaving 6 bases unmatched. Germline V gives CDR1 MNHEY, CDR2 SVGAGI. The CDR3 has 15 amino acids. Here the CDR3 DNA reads TGTGCCAGCAGTTACTCGACAGGGGGCCTTCAGGGCTACACCTTC. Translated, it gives CASSYSTGGLQGYTF.

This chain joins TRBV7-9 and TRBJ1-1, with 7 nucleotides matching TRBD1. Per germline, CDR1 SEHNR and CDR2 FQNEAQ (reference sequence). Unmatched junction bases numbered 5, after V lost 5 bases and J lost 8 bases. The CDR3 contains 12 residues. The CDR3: CASSLRTGEAFF. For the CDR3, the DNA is TGTGCCAGCAGCCTCCGGACAGGAGAAGCTTTCTTT.

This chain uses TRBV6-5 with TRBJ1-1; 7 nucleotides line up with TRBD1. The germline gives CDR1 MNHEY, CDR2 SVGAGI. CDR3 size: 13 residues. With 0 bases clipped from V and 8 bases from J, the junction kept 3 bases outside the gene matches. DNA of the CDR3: TGTGCCAGCAGTTACTCGACAGGGCGGGAAGCTTTCTTT. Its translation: CASSYSTGREAFF.

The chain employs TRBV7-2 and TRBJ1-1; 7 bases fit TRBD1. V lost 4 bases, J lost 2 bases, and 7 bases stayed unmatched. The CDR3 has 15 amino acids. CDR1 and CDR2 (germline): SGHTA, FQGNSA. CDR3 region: CASSYLRTGNTEAFF. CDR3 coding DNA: TGTGCCAGCAGCTACCTCCGGACAGGAAACACTGAAGCTTTCTTT. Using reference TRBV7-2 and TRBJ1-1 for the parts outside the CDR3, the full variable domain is GAGVSQSPSNKVTEKGKDVELRCDPISGHTALYWYRQSLGQGLEFLIYFQGNSAPDKSGLPSDRFSAERTGGSVSTLTIQRTQQEDSAVYLCASSYLRTGNTEAFFGQGTRLTVV.

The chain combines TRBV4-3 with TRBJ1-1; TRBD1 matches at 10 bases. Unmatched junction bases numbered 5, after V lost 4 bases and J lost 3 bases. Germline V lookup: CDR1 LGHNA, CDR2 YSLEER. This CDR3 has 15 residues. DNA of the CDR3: TGCGCCAGCAGCCGACCGGGACAGGGGTACACTGAAGCTTTCTTT. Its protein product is CASSRPGQGYTEAFF.

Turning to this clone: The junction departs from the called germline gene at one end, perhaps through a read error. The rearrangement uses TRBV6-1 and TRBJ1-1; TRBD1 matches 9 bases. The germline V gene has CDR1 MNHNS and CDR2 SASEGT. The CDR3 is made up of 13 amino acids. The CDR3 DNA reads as TGTGACAGCAGTGAAGCGTGGGACAGGGTCCCTTTCTTT. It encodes CDSSEAWDRVPFF.

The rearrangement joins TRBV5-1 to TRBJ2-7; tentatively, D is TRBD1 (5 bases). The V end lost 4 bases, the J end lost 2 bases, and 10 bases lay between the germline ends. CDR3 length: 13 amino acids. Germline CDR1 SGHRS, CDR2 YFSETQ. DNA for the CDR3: TGCGCCAGCAGCCAGGGAAGCGCCTACGAGCAGTACTTC. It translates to CASSQGSAYEQYF.

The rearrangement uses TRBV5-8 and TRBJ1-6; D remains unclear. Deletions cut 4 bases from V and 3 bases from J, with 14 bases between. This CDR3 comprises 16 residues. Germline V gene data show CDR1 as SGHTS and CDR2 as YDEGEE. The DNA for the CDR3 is TGTGCCAGCAGCCGCAGAGAGGGATACTATAATTCACCCCTCCACTTT. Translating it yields CASSRREGYYNSPLHF.

In DNA form, the CDR3 reads TGTGCCAGTAGTCCCCGGACTCACCCCTCCTACAATGAGCAGTTCTTC. Protein product: CASSPRTHPSYNEQFF. The chain couples TRBV19 to TRBJ2-1; D is perhaps TRBD2 (5 bases). Germline V gene data show CDR1 as LNHDA and CDR2 as SQIVND (reference sequence). Deletions cut 5 bases from V and 0 bases from J, with 14 bases between. CDR3 size: 16 residues. The full variable domain, in which reference TRBV19 and TRBJ2-1 provide the parts outside the CDR3, is DGGITQSPKYLFRKEGQNVTLSCEQNLNHDAMYWYRQDPGQGLRLIYYSQIVNDFQKGDIAEGYSVSREKKESFPLTVTSAQKNPTAFYLCASSPRTHPSYNEQFFGPGTRLTVL.

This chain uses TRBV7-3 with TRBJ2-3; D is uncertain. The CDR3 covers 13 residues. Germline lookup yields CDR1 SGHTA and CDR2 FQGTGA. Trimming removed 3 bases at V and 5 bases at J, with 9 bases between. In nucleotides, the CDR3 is TGTGCCAGCAGCTTTGGTGGAGTAGATACGCAGTATTTT. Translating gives CASSFGGVDTQYF.

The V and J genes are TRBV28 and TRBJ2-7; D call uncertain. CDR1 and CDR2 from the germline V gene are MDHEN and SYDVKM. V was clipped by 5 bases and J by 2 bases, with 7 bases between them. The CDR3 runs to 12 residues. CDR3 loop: CASSLSAYEQYF. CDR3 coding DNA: TGTGCCAGCAGTCTCTCCGCCTACGAGCAGTACTTC.

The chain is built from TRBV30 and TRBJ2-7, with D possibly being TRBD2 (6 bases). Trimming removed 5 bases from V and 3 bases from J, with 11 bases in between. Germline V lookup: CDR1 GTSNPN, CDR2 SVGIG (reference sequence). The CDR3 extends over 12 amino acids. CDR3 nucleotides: TGTGCCTGGGCGCCCGGGGGCTACGAGCAGTACTTC. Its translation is CAWAPGGYEQYF.